This entry lists 27 T cell receptor beta chains sequenced from one sample in a study of radiotherapy plus CTLA-4 blockade in lung cancer. Sequencing used immunoSEQ multiplex PCR; TCRdb keeps in-frame clones, though not all of them. The sample records 85,000 to 95,000 clones, 80% to 85% being singletons. Sequences were derived from peripheral blood, sampled from a patient treated with radiotherapy plus ipilimumab. All receptors come from a human donor with non-small cell lung cancer that progressed on radiotherapy plus ipilimumab.

CDR3 sequence (DNA): TGTGCCAGCAGTGATACCGACCAGAGCTCCTACAATGAGCAGTTCTTC. It translates to CASSDTDQSSYNEQFF. V gene TRBV2 combines with J gene TRBJ2-1; D gene ambiguous. Trimming took 3 bases from V and 0 from J, leaving 12 bases between them. Germline V gene sequence: CDR1 SNHLY, CDR2 FYNNEI. This CDR3 has 16 amino acids.

The gene calls are TRBV5-8 and TRBJ1-2; TRBD1 aligns across 12 bases. In germline, CDR1 is SGHTS, CDR2 YDEGEE. The CDR3 consists of 15 residues. V dropped 7 bases and J dropped 7; count of bases not matched to a gene: 11. CDR3 amino acids: CASRPTGTGGSGYTF. CDR3 sequence (DNA): TGTGCCAGCCGACCCACCGGGACAGGGGGCTCTGGCTACACCTTC. Full variable domain (rest looked up from reference TRBV5-8 and TRBJ1-2): EAGVTQSPTHLIKTRGQQATLRCSPISGHTSVYWYQQALGLGLQFLLWYDEGEERNRGNFPPRFSGRQFPNYSSELNVNALELEDSALYLCASRPTGTGGSGYTFGSGTRLTVV.

This rearrangement joins TRBV2 to TRBJ2-1; the match to TRBD2 covers 9 bases. The CDR3 is made up of 11 amino acids. Germline loops: CDR1 SNHLY, CDR2 FYNNEI. V lost 7 bases and J lost 14; bases outside the gene matches: 6. CDR3 bases: TGTGCCAGCAACACCGGGACTAGCAAGTTCTTC. This translates into CASNTGTSKFF.

This chain connects TRBV10-3 to TRBJ1-5, with D possibly being TRBD1 (5 bases). This CDR3 spans 16 amino acids. Looked up from germline, CDR1 is ENHRY and CDR2 is SYGVKD. V was trimmed by 2 bases and J by 1 base, leaving 12 bases between them. The CDR3 protein is CAISEPGRGSNQPQHF. The CDR3 DNA is TGTGCCATCAGTGAGCCGGGGCGGGGGAGCAATCAGCCCCAGCATTTT.

The V gene is TRBV28, the J gene TRBJ2-5; 12 bases are a match to TRBD2. Losses at the gene ends were 2 bases for V and 7 bases for J; bases not matched to a gene: 5. The CDR3 has 15 amino acids. Germline values: CDR1 MDHEN, CDR2 SYDVKM. CDR3 coding DNA: TGTGCCAGCAGTTTAAAAGGACTAGCGGGACTGACCCAGTACTTC. Its protein product is CASSLKGLAGLTQYF. The complete variable domain, with remaining parts taken from reference TRBV28 and TRBJ2-5, reads DVKVTQSSRYLVKRTGEKVFLECVQDMDHENMFWYRQDPGLGLRLIYFSYDVKMKEKGDIPEGYSVSREKKERFSLILESASTNQTSMYLCASSLKGLAGLTQYFGPGTRLLVL.

This rearrangement joins TRBV28 to TRBJ1-2; a possible D gene is TRBD1 (6 bases). The length of the CDR3 is 14 residues. Germline V CDR1 and CDR2: MDHEN, SYDVKM. V was trimmed by 4 bases and J by 8 bases, leaving 17 bases between them. The DNA for the CDR3 is TGTGCCAGCAGTTCCTATGACAGGCAAGACGGCTACACCTTC. Protein product: CASSSYDRQDGYTF.

The CDR3 protein is CASSGTSGSEQFF. CDR3 nucleotide sequence: TGTGCCAGCAGTGGGACTAGCGGGAGTGAGCAGTTCTTC. The gene calls are TRBV6-1 and TRBJ2-1, with 13 bases aligning to TRBD2. The CDR3 totals 13 residues. Germline V gene sequence: CDR1 MNHNS, CDR2 SASEGT. Trimming at V came to 4 bases and at J to 9 bases, leaving 0 bases not matched to a gene.

V is TRBV6-1 and J is TRBJ2-7; D is possibly TRBD2 (5 bases). Germline-derived CDR1 and CDR2 are MNHNS and SASEGT. V was trimmed by 9 bases and J by 3 bases, leaving 18 bases between them. CDR3 length: 14 amino acids. The CDR3 nucleotides are TGTGCCAGTAAACTAGGCCCCGGCAACTACGAGCAGTACGTC. This codes for CASKLGPGNYEQYV.

The rearrangement links TRBV25-1 to TRBJ2-2; the D gene is possibly TRBD1 (6 bases). V was cut by 1 base and J by 3 bases, with 9 bases left in between. The CDR3 length is 15 residues. Germline V gene sequence: CDR1 MGHDK, CDR2 SYGVNS. The CDR3 sequence: CASSESRGYTGELFF. DNA of the CDR3: TGTGCCAGCAGTGAATCCAGGGGATACACCGGGGAGCTGTTTTTT.

The V and J genes are TRBV27 and TRBJ2-3, with 7 bases fitting TRBD1. V was pared by 3 bases and J by 4 bases, with 7 bases of the junction left unmatched. CDR1 and CDR2 from the germline V gene are MNHEY and SMNVEV (reference sequence). CDR3 length: 15 amino acids. The CDR3 here is CASSFEGAVSDTQYF. The CDR3 DNA is TGTGCCAGCAGTTTTGAGGGGGCGGTCTCAGATACGCAGTATTTT.

The chain carries TRBV19 and TRBJ2-3; 7 bases are a match to TRBD2. V shed 10 bases and J 3 bases; nucleotides not matched to a gene: 16. This CDR3 has 16 residues. Germline V gives CDR1 LNHDA, CDR2 SQIVND (reference sequence). CDR3 sequence: CATRQSGIISTDTQYF. CDR3 coding DNA: TGTGCCACCAGGCAGAGCGGGATCATTTCTACAGATACGCAGTATTTT.

The chain joins TRBV5-1 to TRBJ2-1; D perhaps matches TRBD2 (5 bases). CDR3 length: 15 residues. Germline V gene data show CDR1 as SGHRS and CDR2 as YFSETQ. V lost 4 bases to trimming and J lost 5 bases, with 16 bases between them. This chain's CDR3 is CASSPAGVRNNEQFF. CDR3 bases: TGCGCCAGCAGCCCGGCCGGGGTACGGAACAATGAGCAGTTCTTC. Supplemented by reference TRBV5-1 and TRBJ2-1, the full variable domain reads KAGVTQTPRYLIKTRGQQVTLSCSPISGHRSVSWYQQTPGQGLQFLFEYFSETQRNKGNFPGRFSGRQFSNSRSEMNVSTLELGDSALYLCASSPAGVRNNEQFFGPGTRLTVL.

This clone was seen a handful of times. This chain joins TRBV14 and TRBJ2-3; D is perhaps TRBD2 (6 bases). CDR3 length: 18 amino acids. Trimming removed 4 bases from V and 1 base from J, with 21 bases in between. CDR1 and CDR2 (germline): SGHDN, FVKESK. The CDR3 nucleotides read TGTGCCAGCAGCCTAGGATCTCCATGGGGGGTAGGCACAGATACGCAGTATTTT. Protein sequence: CASSLGSPWGVGTDTQYF.

This clone was observed a few times. V gene TRBV6-1 combines with J gene TRBJ1-2; D unresolved. Trimming took off 4 bases at V and 8 bases at J, with 11 bases between the two ends. CDR1 and CDR2 from the germline V gene are MNHNS and SASEGT. This CDR3 is 12 amino acids long. The CDR3 DNA sequence: TGTGCCAGCAGTGCGGCTGGTTCGGGCTACACCTTC. Protein product: CASSAAGSGYTF.

The rearrangement links TRBV18 to TRBJ1-2, with TRBD1 as a possible D gene (6 bases). Trimming stripped 0 bases from V and 4 bases from J, with 12 bases between. Germline CDR1 and CDR2: KGHSH and LQKENI. CDR3 size: 15 residues. CDR3 region: CASSPPGGAGYGYTF. Here the CDR3 DNA reads TGTGCCAGCTCACCACCGGGGGGGGCCGGCTATGGCTACACCTTC.

The V gene is TRBV19, the J gene TRBJ2-7; 7 bases line up with TRBD1. Germline CDR1 and CDR2: LNHDA and SQIVND (reference sequence). The CDR3 totals 16 residues. After removal of 1 base from V and 1 base from J, the junction contained 7 bases not matched to a gene. The CDR3 spells CASSIVGQIRSYEQYV. For the CDR3, the DNA is TGTGCCAGTAGTATAGTGGGACAGATAAGATCCTACGAGCAGTACGTC.

The rearrangement joins TRBV10-3 to TRBJ2-3; weak D call: TRBD2 (6 bases). This CDR3 has 13 residues. CDR1 ENHRY and CDR2 SYGVKD come from the germline V gene. Trimming cost V 6 bases and J 9 bases, with 16 bases left between them. This CDR3 reads CAIREFGGITQYF. As DNA, the CDR3 is TGTGCCATCAGGGAATTCGGCGGGATAACGCAGTATTTT.

J is TRBJ1-1 and V is TRBV5-5; D possibly corresponds to TRBD1 (6 bases). CDR1 SGHKS and CDR2 YYEKEE come from the germline V gene (reference sequence). V dropped 2 bases and J dropped 5 bases, with 16 bases sitting between them. The CDR3 has 15 residues. This CDR3 reads CASSLLSGAGTEAFF. In DNA form, the CDR3 reads TGTGCCAGCAGCTTATTGTCAGGGGCCGGTACTGAAGCTTTCTTT.

The chain joins TRBV7-9 to TRBJ2-2; the match to TRBD2 covers 12 bases. In germline, CDR1 is SEHNR, CDR2 FQNEAQ (reference sequence). The CDR3 contains 19 residues. V gave up 3 bases and J gave up 0 bases; unmatched junction bases: 8. Here the CDR3 DNA reads TGTGCCAGCAGCTTTCGGACTAGCGGGGCCAACGCGAACACCGGGGAGCTGTTTTTT. It yields the protein CASSFRTSGANANTGELFF.

The chain joins TRBV7-5 to TRBJ1-5. TRBV7-5 is recorded as a pseudogene. The CDR3 totals 17 residues. CDR3 region: CARSLSTPDGVNQPQHF. The CDR3 region has the DNA TGTGCCAGAAGCTTATCAACCCCGGACGGGGTTAATCAGCCCCAGCATTTT.

This rearrangement joins TRBV18 to TRBJ2-1, with TRBD1 matching over 11 bases. This CDR3 has 16 amino acids. Germline V CDR1 and CDR2: KGHSH, LQKENI. Germline trimming cut 1 base from V and 6 bases from J; bases unmatched to any gene: 5. CDR3 region: CASSPRTGGFVNEQFF. The CDR3 DNA reads TGTGCCAGCTCACCACGGACAGGGGGCTTCGTCAATGAGCAGTTCTTC.

The chain couples TRBV27 to TRBJ2-3; 12 bases map to TRBD2. The junction had 4 bases not matched to a gene; V was cut back by 11 bases and J by 4 bases. Germline CDR1 is MNHEY and CDR2 is SMNVEV (reference sequence). CDR3 size: 13 residues. The CDR3 DNA is TGTGCCCTAGCGGGAGGGCCGTCAGATACGCAGTATTTT. Its protein product is CALAGGPSDTQYF.

The chain joins TRBV4-1 to TRBJ2-3; 8 nucleotides line up with TRBD2. From germline, CDR1 is MGHRA and CDR2 YSYEKL. The length of the CDR3 is 16 residues. The J segment lost 4 bases and the V segment lost 0 bases, leaving 6 bases of the junction unmatched. CDR3 DNA sequence: TGCGCCAGCAGCCAAGATCCAGGACTAGCTGCAGATACGCAGTATTTT. Its protein product is CASSQDPGLAADTQYF.

This chain joins TRBV11-1 and TRBJ2-7, with 8 bases that match TRBD1. The CDR3 is 14 amino acids. The ends lost 5 bases at V and 4 bases at J; junction bases unmatched: 7. From germline, CDR1 is SGHAT and CDR2 FQDESV (reference sequence). CDR3 DNA sequence: TGTGCCAGCAGCCACGACAGGGGAAATTACGAGCAGTACTTC. It encodes CASSHDRGNYEQYF.

The chain recombines TRBV27 with TRBJ2-3, with 9 positions matching TRBD2. Germline lookup yields CDR1 MNHEY and CDR2 SMNVEV (reference sequence). CDR3 length: 15 amino acids. The trim removed 0 bases at V and 4 bases at J, leaving 2 bases unmatched. The CDR3 nucleotides read TGTGCCAGCAGTTTATCGCTAGCGGGATCAGATACGCAGTATTTT. As protein: CASSLSLAGSDTQYF.

This rearrangement joins TRBV27 to TRBJ2-7, with D perhaps given as TRBD1 or TRBD2 (5 bases each). Germline V gene sequence: CDR1 MNHEY, CDR2 SMNVEV (reference sequence). The CDR3 has 14 amino acids. The V gene lost 2 bases and the J gene lost 4 bases, with 12 bases spanning the gap. CDR3 nucleotides: TGTGCCAGCAGTTTAAAGGGCAGGGAGTACGAGCAGTACTTC. Translating gives CASSLKGREYEQYF.

The V call is TRBV5-1, the J call TRBJ2-7, with a tentative D call TRBD1 (5 bases). Trimming left V 0 bases short and J 0 bases short, with 10 bases between. This CDR3 contains 15 residues. Germline lookup yields CDR1 SGHRS and CDR2 YFSETQ. CDR3 in amino acids: CASSLGWQGSYEQYF. For the CDR3, the DNA is TGCGCCAGCAGCTTGGGATGGCAGGGCTCCTACGAGCAGTACTTC.